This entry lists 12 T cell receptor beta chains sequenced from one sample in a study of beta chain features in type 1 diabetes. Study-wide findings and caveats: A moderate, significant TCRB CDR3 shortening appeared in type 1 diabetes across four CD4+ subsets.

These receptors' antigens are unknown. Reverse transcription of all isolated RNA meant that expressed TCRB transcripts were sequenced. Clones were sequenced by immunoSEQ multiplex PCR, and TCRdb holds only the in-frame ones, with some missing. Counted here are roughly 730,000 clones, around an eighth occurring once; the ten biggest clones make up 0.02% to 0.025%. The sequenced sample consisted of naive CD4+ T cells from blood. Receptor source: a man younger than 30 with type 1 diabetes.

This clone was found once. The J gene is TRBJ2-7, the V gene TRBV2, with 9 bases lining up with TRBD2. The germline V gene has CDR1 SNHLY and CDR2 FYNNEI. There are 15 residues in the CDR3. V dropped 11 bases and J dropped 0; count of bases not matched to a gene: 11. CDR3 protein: CAGGGLAHSSYEQYF. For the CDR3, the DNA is TGTGCCGGAGGGGGACTAGCTCACAGCTCCTACGAGCAGTACTTC.

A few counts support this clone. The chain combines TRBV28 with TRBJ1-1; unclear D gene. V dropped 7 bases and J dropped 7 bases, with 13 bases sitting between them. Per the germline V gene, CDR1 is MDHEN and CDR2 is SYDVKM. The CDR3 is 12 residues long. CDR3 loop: CASTVRDNEAFF. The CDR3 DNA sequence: TGTGCCAGCACGGTTCGCGACAATGAAGCTTTCTTT.

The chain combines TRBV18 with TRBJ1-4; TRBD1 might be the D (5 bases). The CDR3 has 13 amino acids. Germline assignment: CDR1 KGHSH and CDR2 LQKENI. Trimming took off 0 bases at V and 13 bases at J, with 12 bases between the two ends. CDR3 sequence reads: CASSPPVGERLFF. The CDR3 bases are TGTGCCAGCTCACCACCTGTAGGGGAGAGACTGTTTTTT.

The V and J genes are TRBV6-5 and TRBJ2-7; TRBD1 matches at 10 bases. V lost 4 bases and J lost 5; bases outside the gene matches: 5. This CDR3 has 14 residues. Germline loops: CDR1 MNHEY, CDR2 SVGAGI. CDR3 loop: CASSFGQGVHEQYF. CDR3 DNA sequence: TGTGCCAGCAGTTTTGGACAGGGGGTCCACGAGCAGTACTTC.

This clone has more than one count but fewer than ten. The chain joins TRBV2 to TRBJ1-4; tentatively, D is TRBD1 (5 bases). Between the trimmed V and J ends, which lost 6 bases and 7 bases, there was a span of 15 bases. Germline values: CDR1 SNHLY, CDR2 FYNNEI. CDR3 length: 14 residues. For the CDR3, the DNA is TGTGCCAGCAGAACGGACTCGGGACCTGAAAAACTGTTTTTT. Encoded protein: CASRTDSGPEKLFF.

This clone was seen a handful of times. The CDR3 sequence is CASREGDGVTPQHF. The CDR3 DNA reads as TGTGCCAGCAGGGAGGGGGACGGGGTAACGCCCCAGCATTTT. The chain uses TRBV2 and TRBJ1-5; possibly TRBD1 for D (6 bases). Trimming pared 6 bases from V and 9 bases from J, leaving 18 bases between. Germline V CDR1 and CDR2: SNHLY, FYNNEI. The CDR3 is 14 residues long.

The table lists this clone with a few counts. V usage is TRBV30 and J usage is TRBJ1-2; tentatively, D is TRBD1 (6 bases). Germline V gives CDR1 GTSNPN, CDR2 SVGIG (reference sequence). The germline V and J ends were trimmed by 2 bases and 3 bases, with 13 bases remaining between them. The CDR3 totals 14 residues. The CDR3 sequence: CAWSQQGGHYGYTF. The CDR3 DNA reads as TGTGCCTGGAGTCAACAGGGCGGTCACTATGGCTACACCTTC.

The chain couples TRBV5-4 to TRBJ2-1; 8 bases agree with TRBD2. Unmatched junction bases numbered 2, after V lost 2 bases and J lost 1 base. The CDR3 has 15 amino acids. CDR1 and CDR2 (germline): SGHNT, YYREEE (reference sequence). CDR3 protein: CASSFSGGSYNEQFF. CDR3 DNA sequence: TGTGCCAGCAGCTTTTCGGGGGGGTCCTACAATGAGCAGTTCTTC.

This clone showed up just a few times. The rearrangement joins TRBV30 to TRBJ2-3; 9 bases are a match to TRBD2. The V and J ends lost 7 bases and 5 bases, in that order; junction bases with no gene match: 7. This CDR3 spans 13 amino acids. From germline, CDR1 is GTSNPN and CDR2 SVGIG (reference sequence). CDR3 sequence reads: CAFSRGGRDTQYF. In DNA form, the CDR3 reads TGTGCCTTTTCGCGGGGGGGCCGAGATACGCAGTATTTT.

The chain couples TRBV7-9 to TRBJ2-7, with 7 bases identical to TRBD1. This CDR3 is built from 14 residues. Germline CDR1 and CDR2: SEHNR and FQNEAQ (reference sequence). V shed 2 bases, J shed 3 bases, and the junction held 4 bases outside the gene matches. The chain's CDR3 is CASSLQGDSYEQYF. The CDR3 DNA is TGTGCCAGCAGCTTACAAGGGGACAGCTACGAGCAGTACTTC.

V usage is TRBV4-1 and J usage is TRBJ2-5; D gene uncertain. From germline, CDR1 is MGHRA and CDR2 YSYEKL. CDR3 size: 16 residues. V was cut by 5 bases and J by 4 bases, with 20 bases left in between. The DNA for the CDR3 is TGCGCCAGCAGCTCACGGGTGGTTTCAGTAGGAGAGACCCAGTACTTC. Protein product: CASSSRVVSVGETQYF.

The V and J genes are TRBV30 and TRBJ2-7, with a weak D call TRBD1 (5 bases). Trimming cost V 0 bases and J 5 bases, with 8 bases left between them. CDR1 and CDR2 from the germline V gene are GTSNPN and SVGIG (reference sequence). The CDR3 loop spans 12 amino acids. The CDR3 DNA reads TGTGCCTGGAGTGTACGCAGGGACGAGCAGTACTTC. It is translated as CAWSVRRDEQYF.